This T cell receptor beta chain was obtained from a study of T cells in Graves' hyperthyroidism and ophthalmopathy. V gave up 10 bases and J gave up 0 bases; unmatched junction bases: 18. This CDR3 has 18 amino acids. Per the germline V gene, CDR1 is SGHVS and CDR2 is FQNEAQ. A few counts support this clonotype. Amplification targeted TCR beta CDR3 regions from RNA transcripts. The HTBI primer set served for first-round RT-PCR of the TCR CDR3. TCRdb reprocessed the multiplex PCR reads with MiXCR, giving one entry per CDR3 protein. The sample consists of 400,000 to 500,000 distinct CDR3 sequences, approximately 13% of them appearing once.

J is TRBJ2-1 and V is TRBV7-8, with 7 positions matching TRBD2. The sequencing sample was made of blood. This clonotype was sampled from a woman aged 18 to 35 with Graves' hyperthyroidism. CDR3 in amino acids: CATARKGGLVGSYNEQFF. CDR3 DNA sequence: TGTGCCACCGCGCGGAAGGGTGGACTAGTGGGCTCCTACAATGAGCAGTTCTTC. Full variable domain (missing parts from reference TRBV7-8 and TRBJ2-1): GAGVSQSPRYKVAKRGQDVALRCDPISGHVSLFWYQQALGQGPEFLTYFQNEAQLDKSGLPSDRFFAERPEGSVSTLKIQRTQQEDSAVYLCATARKGGLVGSYNEQFFGPGTRLTVL.